This record looks at one TCR beta chain sequence and its context. Naive CD8 cells were CD45RO-negative, positively selected for CCR7, excluding terminally differentiated effector memory CD45RA+ cells. This specimen belongs to a study of shared clonotypes between healthy human individuals. Trimming pared 3 bases from V and 3 bases from J, leaving 19 bases between. Germline CDR1 SGDLS, CDR2 YYNGEE. The CDR3 spans 16 residues. Repertoires were generated with immunoSEQ multiplex PCR, while TCRdb's copy carries only in-frame clones and drops some. The sample includes hundreds of thousands of clones, 95% to 97% of them seen just once.

Sequenced material: naive CD8+ T cells sorted from blood. The chain uses TRBV9 and TRBJ2-7, with D possibly being TRBD1 (6 bases). The receptor was isolated from a woman aged 25-40 years in good health. CDR3 in amino acids: CASSGGGELAHYEQYF. Here the CDR3 DNA reads TGTGCCAGCAGCGGTGGGGGCGAGCTAGCCCACTACGAGCAGTACTTC.